The 31 T cell receptor beta chains listed next were all sequenced from one sample in a study of a mutant IDH1 vaccine in newly diagnosed glioma. The time point: week 23, last vaccination. Vaccination used 300 ug of mutant IDH1 20-mer peptide per dose, with topical imiquimod. No cognate antigen is known for these TCRs. TCRdb keeps only in-frame clones here, not all; method: immunoSEQ multiplex PCR. Of around 85,000 clones detected, roughly 85% appear once; the ten largest clones hold 2% to 2.5%. The source was PBMCs, collected from a glioma patient whose treatment included an IDH1 peptide vaccine. Receptors originate from a man aged 30 to 45 with glioma. Some clones in this sample may be carry-over from other donors' samples.

The V call is TRBV5-1, the J call TRBJ1-6; D gene unclear. The V gene's germline CDR1 is SGHRS and CDR2 YFSETQ. V lost 0 bases and J lost 7, with 8 bases in between. CDR3 length equals 14 residues. Here the CDR3 DNA reads TGCGCCAGCAGCTTGGACAGTCTAAATTCACCCCTCCACTTT. This gives the protein CASSLDSLNSPLHF.

The chain is built from TRBV9 and TRBJ2-3; 8 nucleotides match TRBD1. The CDR3 totals 14 residues. Germline V gene sequence: CDR1 SGDLS, CDR2 YYNGEE. V was clipped by 4 bases and J by 3 bases; unmatched bases: 4. In DNA, the CDR3 is TGTGCCAGCAGCCCGAGGACAGGGACAGATACGCAGTATTTT. Translation gives CASSPRTGTDTQYF.

V usage is TRBV6-1 and J usage is TRBJ2-7; D might be TRBD1 (5 bases). V dropped 3 bases and J dropped 2 bases, with 8 bases sitting between them. Germline V gene lookup returns CDR1 MNHNS and CDR2 SASEGT. This CDR3 has 13 residues. In nucleotides, the CDR3 is TGTGCCAGCAGTGAGACACAGGCCTACGAGCAGTACTTC. It encodes CASSETQAYEQYF.

The CDR3 spells CSPLYQPQHF. In DNA form, the CDR3 reads TGCAGTCCTTTGTACCAGCCCCAGCATTTT. The genes are TRBV20-1 and TRBJ1-5; D ambiguous. CDR3 length: 10 amino acids. Deletions cut 8 bases from V and 7 bases from J, with 9 bases between. Germline-derived CDR1 and CDR2 are DFQATT and SNEGSKA (reference sequence).

The chain uses TRBV19 and TRBJ1-5; 7 bases are shared with TRBD1. CDR1 is LNHDA and CDR2 is SQIVND in the germline V gene (reference sequence). The CDR3 has 14 amino acids. After removal of 6 bases from V and 6 bases from J, the junction contained 8 bases not matched to a gene. The CDR3 DNA follows: TGTGCCAGTAGAGGGCAGGGGGTGAGTCAGCCCCAGCATTTT. Protein: CASRGQGVSQPQHF.

This chain connects TRBV4-2 to TRBJ2-3, with D possibly TRBD1 on 5 matching bases. With 0 bases removed from V and 0 bases from J, the gap between germline ends came to 16 bases. Germline CDR1 and CDR2: LGHNA and YNFKEQ. CDR3 size: 18 residues. Here the CDR3 reads CASSQESPQAVSTDTQYF. Here the CDR3 DNA reads TGTGCCAGCAGCCAAGAAAGCCCACAGGCGGTGAGCACAGATACGCAGTATTTT.

This chain connects TRBV5-1 to TRBJ1-1; 7 bases map to TRBD1. This CDR3 is 16 amino acids long. The J segment lost 5 bases and the V segment lost 3 bases, leaving 13 bases of the junction unmatched. Per germline, CDR1 SGHRS and CDR2 YFSETQ. The DNA for the CDR3 is TGCGCCAGCAGCTCCGGACAGGACGGAGGGGGAACTGAAGCTTTCTTT. Translated, it gives CASSSGQDGGGTEAFF.

V usage is TRBV23-1 and J usage is TRBJ2-7; 8 bases are a match to TRBD2. TRBV23-1 is an ORF, with its function uncertain. This CDR3 is built from 17 residues. V dropped 0 bases and J dropped 1; count of bases not matched to a gene: 8. The CDR3 spells CASSQSGKREKSYEQYF. CDR3 sequence (DNA): TGCGCCAGCAGTCAATCGGGGAAGCGGGAGAAGTCCTACGAGCAGTACTTC.

This rearrangement joins TRBV19 to TRBJ1-1; D not certain. Per the germline V gene, CDR1 is LNHDA and CDR2 is SQIVND (reference sequence). CDR3 length: 13 amino acids. The ends were cut back, 8 bases at V and 2 bases at J, with 12 bases in the middle. CDR3 in DNA: TGTGCCAGTGCTCAGACGGTAAACACTGAAGCTTTCTTT. Its translation: CASAQTVNTEAFF.

The chain combines TRBV27 with TRBJ2-7; D uncertain. V gave up 5 bases and J gave up 6 bases, with 14 bases separating them. Germline V lookup: CDR1 MNHEY, CDR2 SMNVEV (reference sequence). This CDR3 has 13 amino acids. CDR3 region: CASSLGLNAEQYF. DNA of the CDR3: TGTGCCAGCAGTCTTGGCTTGAATGCCGAGCAGTACTTC.

The chain couples TRBV28 to TRBJ1-1; TRBD1 matches at 9 bases. The germline V gene encodes CDR1 MDHEN and CDR2 SYDVKM. V gave up 2 bases and J gave up 5 bases; unmatched junction bases: 9. The CDR3 is 16 residues long. This chain's CDR3 is CASSLPRDRVRTEAFF. Here the CDR3 DNA reads TGTGCCAGCAGTTTACCTCGGGACAGGGTAAGGACTGAAGCTTTCTTT.

The CDR3 sequence is CASSDTGDYGYTF. DNA of the CDR3: TGTGCCAGCAGCGACACAGGGGACTATGGCTACACCTTC. The chain has TRBV9 and TRBJ1-2, with TRBD1 identical over 7 bases. Germline CDR1 and CDR2: SGDLS and YYNGEE. The V gene end was trimmed by 3 bases and the J gene end by 3 bases; junction bases not matched to a gene: 2. This CDR3 has 13 amino acids.

This clone was seen a few times. CDR3 sequence: CAWSLVTGEKLFF. CDR3 bases: TGTGCCTGGAGTTTGGTGACGGGAGAAAAACTGTTTTTT. The V and J genes are TRBV30 and TRBJ1-4; no definite D call. The CDR3 loop spans 13 amino acids. Germline assignment: CDR1 GTSNPN and CDR2 SVGIG (reference sequence). With 2 bases removed from V and 8 bases from J, the gap between germline ends came to 12 bases.

This clone was detected only a few times. The chain combines TRBV30 with TRBJ1-2; 9 bases line up with TRBD1. Trimming took 2 bases from V and 4 from J; bases not matched to a gene: 14. The CDR3 loop spans 17 amino acids. Per germline, CDR1 GTSNPN and CDR2 SVGIG (reference sequence). As DNA, the CDR3 is TGTGCCTGGAGTCGGATGGGGACAGGGTATTCGGGCTATGGCTACACCTTC. It codes for CAWSRMGTGYSGYGYTF.

The chain carries TRBV28 and TRBJ2-2, with no clear D. The CDR3 extends over 14 amino acids. With 6 bases removed from V and 3 bases from J, the gap between germline ends came to 11 bases. The germline V gene encodes CDR1 MDHEN and CDR2 SYDVKM. CDR3 in amino acids: CASREQTYTGELFF. The CDR3 coding sequence is TGTGCCAGCAGGGAGCAGACTTACACCGGGGAGCTGTTTTTT.

The V call is TRBV28, the J call TRBJ2-1; D is ambiguous. Deletions cut 5 bases from V and 8 bases from J, with 10 bases between. This CDR3 is built from 12 residues. Germline V lookup: CDR1 MDHEN, CDR2 SYDVKM. The CDR3 here is CASSPTSHEQFF. Written as DNA, the CDR3 is TGTGCCAGCAGTCCGACCTCACATGAGCAGTTCTTC.

V is TRBV11-2 and J is TRBJ1-1, with D possibly TRBD1 on 6 matching bases. The CDR3 has 15 amino acids. Trimming shortened V by 9 bases and J by 0 bases, and 17 bases separated the two germline ends. Germline assignment: CDR1 SGHAT and CDR2 FQNNGV. The CDR3 DNA sequence: TGTGCCAGTCAAAAGTCCACAGGGCTGAACACTGAAGCTTTCTTT. This encodes CASQKSTGLNTEAFF.

This clone was observed a few times. V and J are TRBV11-2 and TRBJ1-5; D is unclear. CDR3 size: 18 residues. Trimming stripped 2 bases from V and 1 base from J, with 18 bases between. Germline CDR1 SGHAT, CDR2 FQNNGV. CDR3 nucleotides: TGTGCCAGCAGCTTACAGAGGAAAGTTCGTAGAAGCAATCAGCCCCAGCATTTT. Translation gives CASSLQRKVRRSNQPQHF.

The chain joins TRBV19 to TRBJ2-1; 11 bases are shared with TRBD2. Germline CDR1 and CDR2: LNHDA and SQIVND (reference sequence). Trimming at V came to 4 bases and at J to 7 bases, leaving 9 bases not matched to a gene. The length of the CDR3 is 16 residues. In DNA, the CDR3 is TGTGCCAGTAGTACCGCCGGGACTAGCGGACAGAATGAGCAGTTCTTC. This sequence encodes CASSTAGTSGQNEQFF.

The chain recombines TRBV20-1 with TRBJ1-2, with unresolved D. Trimming removed 5 bases at V and 8 bases at J, with 9 bases between. Germline-derived CDR1 and CDR2 are DFQATT and SNEGSKA (reference sequence). CDR3 size: 10 residues. CDR3 amino acids: CSAGRRGYTF. The CDR3, as DNA: TGCAGTGCTGGCAGAAGAGGCTACACCTTC.

The chain joins TRBV29-1 to TRBJ1-5, with D unclear. Germline V gene lookup returns CDR1 SQVTM and CDR2 ANQGSEA. The CDR3 has 13 amino acids. The V end lost 6 bases, the J end lost 0 bases, and 9 bases lay between the germline ends. CDR3 sequence reads: CSVADGSNQPQHF. DNA of the CDR3: TGCAGCGTGGCGGACGGTAGCAATCAGCCCCAGCATTTT.

This clone was counted once. V usage is TRBV5-1 and J usage is TRBJ2-7; TRBD1 matches at 8 bases. Trimming cost V 5 bases and J 6 bases; bases outside gene matches: 7. Per germline, CDR1 SGHRS and CDR2 YFSETQ. CDR3 length: 13 amino acids. CDR3 bases: TGCGCCAGCAGACCCGGACAGGGTAGCGAGCAGTACTTC. Protein: CASRPGQGSEQYF.

V and J are TRBV29-1 and TRBJ2-1; 8 nucleotides line up with TRBD2. There are 14 residues in the CDR3. Germline CDR1 reads SQVTM; CDR2 reads ANQGSEA. With 6 bases clipped from V and 4 bases from J, the junction kept 8 bases outside the gene matches. The CDR3 DNA follows: TGCAGCGTGGTTACGGGGGGGCATTACAATGAGCAGTTCTTC. It yields the protein CSVVTGGHYNEQFF.

This clone was seen once. The chain combines TRBV30 with TRBJ1-4, with D uncertain. Trimming removed 2 bases from V and 0 bases from J, with 7 bases in between. Germline V gene data show CDR1 as GTSNPN and CDR2 as SVGIG (reference sequence). The CDR3 is made up of 14 amino acids. In nucleotides, the CDR3 is TGTGCCTGGAGTTGGAGGTCAACTAATGAAAAACTGTTTTTT. As protein: CAWSWRSTNEKLFF.

The rearrangement links TRBV5-1 to TRBJ2-7, with D possibly matching TRBD1 (5 bases). CDR1 and CDR2 (germline): SGHRS, YFSETQ. V dropped 1 base and J dropped 3 bases, with 11 bases sitting between them. This CDR3 region has 14 residues. The CDR3 DNA reads as TGCGCCAGCAGCTTGAACCCCGACAGCTACGAGCAGTACTTC. It specifies CASSLNPDSYEQYF.

V usage is TRBV5-6 and J usage is TRBJ1-1; the D gene is possibly TRBD1 (6 bases). The CDR3 consists of 14 residues. The germline V gene has CDR1 SGHDT and CDR2 YYEEEE. The V gene lost 2 bases and the J gene lost 0 bases, with 8 bases spanning the gap. The CDR3 region is CASSLGQMNTEAFF. CDR3 coding DNA: TGTGCCAGCAGCTTAGGACAGATGAACACTGAAGCTTTCTTT.

The rearrangement uses TRBV5-6 and TRBJ2-3, with D perhaps matching TRBD2 (6 bases). Trimming pared 1 base from V and 6 bases from J, leaving 15 bases between. The length of the CDR3 is 15 residues. Germline-derived CDR1 and CDR2 are SGHDT and YYEEEE. The CDR3 sequence is CASSLPGLRQDTQYF. The DNA of the CDR3 is TGTGCCAGCAGCTTGCCGGGACTCCGCCAGGATACGCAGTATTTT.

This clone appeared once. V and J are TRBV29-1 and TRBJ2-1; 8 bases map to TRBD2. Germline-derived CDR1 and CDR2 are SQVTM and ANQGSEA. The CDR3 has 13 amino acids. The CDR3 DNA is TGCAGTACCCGGGGGGGGAGGTTGAATGAGCAGTTCTTC. Its protein product is CSTRGGRLNEQFF.

The chain is built from TRBV7-2 and TRBJ1-1; possible D gene TRBD1, 6 bases. CDR3 length: 16 amino acids. V lost 1 base and J lost 10, with 22 bases in between. Germline CDR1 SGHTA, CDR2 FQGNSA. CDR3 amino acids: CASSLVRLGQGLGAFF. In DNA form, the CDR3 reads TGTGCCAGCAGCTTAGTTAGATTGGGTCAGGGGCTTGGAGCTTTCTTT. Using reference TRBV7-2 and TRBJ1-1 for the parts outside the CDR3, the full variable domain is GAGVSQSPSNKVTEKGKDVELRCDPISGHTALYWYRQSLGQGLEFLIYFQGNSAPDKSGLPSDRFSAERTGGSVSTLTIQRTQQEDSAVYLCASSLVRLGQGLGAFFGQGTRLTVV.

Comment on this clone: The sample carries other DNA sequences with the same CDR3. V and J are TRBV27 and TRBJ1-1; D remains ambiguous. This CDR3 contains 13 residues. Per germline, CDR1 MNHEY and CDR2 SMNVEV (reference sequence). The V gene lost 5 bases and the J gene lost 1 base, with 8 bases spanning the gap. The CDR3 loop reads CASSLRENTEAFF. CDR3 in DNA: TGTGCCAGCAGTCTGAGGGAGAACACTGAAGCTTTCTTT.

This chain links TRBV28 with TRBJ1-3; D remains unclear. The CDR3 spans 18 residues. Germline-derived CDR1 and CDR2 are MDHEN and SYDVKM. V was clipped by 7 bases and J by 5 bases, with 27 bases between them. In nucleotides, the CDR3 is TGTGCCAGCACCTCTATCTACCCGGCGGAGGAGGGCCGAAACACCATATATTTT. This codes for CASTSIYPAEEGRNTIYF.